This T cell receptor beta chain was sequenced in a study of prognosis after radiotherapy for stage I lung cancer. About the research overall: There were about seven patients whose tumors were squamous cell carcinoma and 11 to 13 whose tumors were adenocarcinoma. Distant metastases showed up in four patients after radiotherapy, at a median of around 7 months, while roughly 16 showed no significant progression. Study-level findings and limits: Post-therapy Shannon entropy was lower in patients developing distant metastases following stereotactic body radiation therapy. Differing TRBV and TRBJ gene usage was reportedly seen between patients with and without metastases.

Germline CDR1 SGHTA, CDR2 FQGTGA. The V gene lost 2 bases and the J gene lost 0 bases, with 4 bases spanning the gap. The CDR3 covers 13 residues. TCR beta CDR3 was amplified from genomic DNA by two-round multiplex PCR. Each TRBV and TRBJ gene had its own primer in the first PCR round. A single record per CDR3 protein comes from TCRdb applying MiXCR to the multiplex PCR reads. Here the sample spans about 22,000 distinct CDR3 sequences, around 42% being singletons. This clonotype was recorded many times. What it binds is not known. The chain combines TRBV7-3 with TRBJ1-1; unclear D gene. The clonotype was recovered from a donor of 50 years or more with non-small cell lung cancer. Sequenced here: PBMCs, sampled before or after stereotactic body radiation therapy (not recorded which). CDR3 residues: CASSLVMNTEAFF. CDR3 nucleotide sequence: TGTGCCAGCAGCTTAGTCATGAACACTGAAGCTTTCTTT. The entire variable domain, with the rest obtained from reference TRBV7-3 and TRBJ1-1, is as follows: GAGVSQTPSNKVTEKGKYVELRCDPISGHTALYWYRQSLGQGPEFLIYFQGTGAADDSGLPNDRFFAVRPEGSVSTLKIQRTERGDSAVYLCASSLVMNTEAFFGQGTRLTVV.